Below, 22 T cell receptor beta chains from the same sample are listed, as sequenced in a study of blood T cell repertoires in COVID-19. The repertoire was sequenced with immunoSEQ multiplex PCR; TCRdb's copy has only in-frame clones and lacks some. Of approximately 300,000 clones in the sample, 85% to 90% are singletons; the top ten hold 6.3%. The sample comprised peripheral blood. The source is a woman aged 45-65 years with COVID-19, enrolled during active disease.

The CDR3 sequence: CASSPAGSSYEQYF. The CDR3 DNA sequence: TGTGCCAGCAGCCCAGCGGGGAGCTCCTACGAGCAGTACTTC. The chain has TRBV9 and TRBJ2-7, with 7 bases aligning to TRBD2. The germline CDR1 and CDR2 sequences are SGDLS and YYNGEE. The CDR3 consists of 14 residues. Trimming took 4 bases from V and 0 from J; bases not matched to a gene: 4.

This chain links TRBV19 with TRBJ2-7; 11 bases line up with TRBD2. The CDR3 has 16 amino acids. CDR1 and CDR2 from the germline V gene are LNHDA and SQIVND (reference sequence). Germline trimming cut 10 bases from V and 4 bases from J; bases unmatched to any gene: 15. CDR3 residues: CATRKLAGGNSYEQYF. In DNA form, the CDR3 reads TGTGCCACCCGGAAGCTAGCGGGAGGTAATAGTTACGAGCAGTACTTC.

The chain recombines TRBV3-1 (or the pseudogene TRBV3-2) with TRBJ1-2; 9 positions agree with TRBD1. The V gene's germline CDR1 is LGHDT and CDR2 YNNKEL (reference sequence). The V and J ends lost 7 bases and 1 base, in that order; junction bases with no gene match: 4. The CDR3 covers 14 residues. CDR3 DNA sequence: TGTGCCAGCACCGGACAGGGGATTAACTATGGCTACACCTTC. Translating gives CASTGQGINYGYTF.

This chain links TRBV3-1 (or the pseudogene TRBV3-2) with TRBJ1-5; D uncertain. This CDR3 is 13 amino acids long. V lost 4 bases, J lost 6 bases, and 10 bases lay in between. Germline CDR1 LGHDT, CDR2 YNNKEL (reference sequence). For the CDR3, the DNA is TGTGCCAGCAGCCGACTAACGGGTCAGCCCCAGCATTTT. This codes for CASSRLTGQPQHF.

The rearrangement uses TRBV28 and TRBJ1-2; a weak D match, TRBD1 (5 bases). Germline CDR1 reads MDHEN; CDR2 reads SYDVKM. V was clipped by 8 bases and J by 2 bases, with 18 bases between them. The CDR3 extends over 15 amino acids. The CDR3 nucleotides read TGTGCCAGCTCGTCCGTCGGGGGTGAGAACTATGGCTACACCTTC. It is translated as CASSSVGGENYGYTF.

The chain couples TRBV6-2 or TRBV6-3 to TRBJ2-7; 8 nucleotides line up with TRBD2. The V gene's germline CDR1 is MNHEY and CDR2 SVGEGT. The CDR3 extends over 15 amino acids. With V trimmed by 6 bases and J by 3 bases, 10 bases remained unmatched. CDR3 residues: CASSRPGRESYEQYF. DNA for the CDR3: TGTGCCAGCAGCCGGCCCGGGAGGGAGAGCTACGAGCAGTACTTC.

The rearrangement uses TRBV2 and TRBJ2-5; D unclear. This CDR3 spans 13 amino acids. The germline V gene encodes CDR1 SNHLY and CDR2 FYNNEI. V lost 5 bases and J lost 0, with 7 bases in between. As DNA, the CDR3 is TGTGCCAGCAGTAAAGACAACCAAGAGACCCAGTACTTC. Its translation: CASSKDNQETQYF.

V and J are TRBV18 and TRBJ2-3, with D unclear. The germline CDR1 and CDR2 sequences are KGHSH and LQKENI. The CDR3 spans 13 residues. V was cut by 3 bases and J by 3 bases, with 7 bases left in between. The chain's CDR3 is CASSPSSTDTQYF. The CDR3 DNA follows: TGTGCCAGCTCACCGTCTTCGACAGATACGCAGTATTTT. Drawing the rest from reference TRBV18 and TRBJ2-3, the complete variable domain is NAGVMQNPRHLVRRRGQEARLRCSPMKGHSHVYWYRQLPEEGLKFMVYLQKENIIDESGMPKERFSAEFPKEGPSILRIQQVVRGDSAAYFCASSPSSTDTQYFGPGTRLTVL.

The V call is TRBV5-1, the J call TRBJ1-2, with D possibly being TRBD1 (6 bases). The CDR3 covers 15 residues. Germline V gene sequence: CDR1 SGHRS, CDR2 YFSETQ. Trimming cost V 0 bases and J 4 bases, with 13 bases left between them. The CDR3 region is CASSLERLQGYGYTF. In nucleotides, the CDR3 is TGCGCCAGCAGCTTGGAAAGGTTACAGGGCTATGGCTACACCTTC.

V is TRBV6-1 and J is TRBJ1-1, with TRBD1 identical over 8 bases. Looked up from germline, CDR1 is MNHNS and CDR2 is SASEGT. The CDR3 covers 17 residues. V was clipped by 4 bases and J by 0 bases; unmatched bases: 10. The CDR3 sequence is CASSASMTGVMNTEAFF. CDR3 nucleotides: TGTGCCAGCAGTGCTTCGATGACAGGGGTTATGAACACTGAAGCTTTCTTT.

The chain is built from TRBV9 and TRBJ2-1; a weak D match, TRBD2 (5 bases). The CDR3 loop spans 15 amino acids. Between the trimmed V and J ends, which lost 0 bases and 5 bases, there was a span of 12 bases. The germline gives CDR1 SGDLS, CDR2 YYNGEE. The CDR3 loop is CASSVGGGLNNEQFF. The CDR3, as DNA: TGTGCCAGCAGCGTAGGAGGAGGTCTAAACAATGAGCAGTTCTTC.

The chain couples TRBV30 to TRBJ1-6; maybe TRBD1 (5 bases). Germline V gene lookup returns CDR1 GTSNPN and CDR2 SVGIG (reference sequence). V dropped 3 bases and J dropped 4 bases, with 13 bases sitting between them. This CDR3 region has 15 residues. This CDR3 is CAWRGQRVYNSPLHF. CDR3 coding DNA: TGTGCCTGGAGGGGGCAGCGAGTTTATAATTCACCCCTCCACTTT.

J is TRBJ1-4 and V is TRBV5-4; no reliable D call. CDR3 length: 16 residues. Germline values: CDR1 SGHNT, CDR2 YYREEE (reference sequence). V was shortened by 0 bases and J by 0 bases, with 9 bases between the two germline ends. DNA of the CDR3: TGTGCCAGCAGCTTGGTCAGCGGAGCAACTAATGAAAAACTGTTTTTT. Translating gives CASSLVSGATNEKLFF.

V is TRBV4-1 and J is TRBJ1-3; weak D call: TRBD1 (5 bases). The ends were cut back, 3 bases at V and 0 bases at J, with 12 bases in the middle. Per germline, CDR1 MGHRA and CDR2 YSYEKL. The CDR3 spans 16 residues. The CDR3 region has the DNA TGCGCCAGCAGCCAGCAGAGACAGAACTCTGGAAACACCATATATTTT. It yields the protein CASSQQRQNSGNTIYF.

V gene TRBV3-1 (or the pseudogene TRBV3-2) combines with J gene TRBJ1-5; D unresolved. This CDR3 contains 14 residues. Germline assignment: CDR1 LGHDT and CDR2 YNNKEL (reference sequence). The ends were cut back, 4 bases at V and 1 base at J, with 8 bases in the middle. CDR3 bases: TGTGCCAGCAGCCCATCGGGGAGCAATCAGCCCCAGCATTTT. This sequence encodes CASSPSGSNQPQHF.

The genes are TRBV19 and TRBJ1-6; 7 bases agree with TRBD1. V lost 6 bases and J lost 10; bases outside the gene matches: 12. CDR3 length equals 15 residues. Germline-derived CDR1 and CDR2 are LNHDA and SQIVND (reference sequence). CDR3 region: CASSRGDRDNSPLHF. CDR3 nucleotide sequence: TGTGCCAGTAGCAGGGGAGACAGGGACAACTCACCCCTCCACTTT.

J is TRBJ1-1 and V is TRBV14; D unresolved. The CDR3 extends over 13 amino acids. V gave up 5 bases and J gave up 3 bases, with 10 bases separating them. The germline V gene has CDR1 SGHDN and CDR2 FVKESK. The CDR3 DNA follows: TGTGCCAGCAGCGTCCAGGATTACACTGAAGCTTTCTTT. It codes for CASSVQDYTEAFF.

This chain uses TRBV11-2 with TRBJ2-4, with TRBD1 matching over 7 bases. The CDR3 totals 14 residues. The germline V gene has CDR1 SGHAT and CDR2 FQNNGV. The J segment lost 7 bases and the V segment lost 4 bases, leaving 7 bases of the junction unmatched. The CDR3 DNA reads as TGTGCCAGCAGCTACGGGACAGCAAACAACATTCAGTACTTC. Translating it yields CASSYGTANNIQYF.

The gene calls are TRBV2 and TRBJ2-1; a possible D gene is TRBD2 (6 bases). Germline V CDR1 and CDR2: SNHLY, FYNNEI. The CDR3 consists of 14 residues. Trimming shortened V by 5 bases and J by 4 bases, and 12 bases separated the two germline ends. The CDR3 loop reads CASSSSAPYNEQFF. DNA of the CDR3: TGTGCCAGCAGTTCTAGCGCTCCGTACAATGAGCAGTTCTTC.

The chain is built from TRBV13 and TRBJ2-7, with 8 bases identical to TRBD2. V shed 2 bases, J shed 3 bases, and the junction held 12 bases outside the gene matches. Germline CDR1 and CDR2: PRHDT and FYEKMQ (reference sequence). The CDR3 covers 17 residues. CDR3 sequence reads: CASSLISHPGGGYEQYF. DNA for the CDR3: TGTGCCAGCAGCTTAATCTCACATCCCGGGGGGGGCTACGAGCAGTACTTC.

This chain connects TRBV11-2 to TRBJ1-2, with D possibly being TRBD1 (6 bases). This CDR3 contains 13 residues. V lost 3 bases, J lost 3 bases, and 8 bases lay in between. Germline CDR1 is SGHAT and CDR2 is FQNNGV. DNA of the CDR3: TGTGCCAGCAGCTTCTCAGGGGACTATGGCTACACCTTC. Translation gives CASSFSGDYGYTF.

The V gene is TRBV11-2, the J gene TRBJ1-2, with TRBD1 as a possible D gene (5 bases). Germline lookup yields CDR1 SGHAT and CDR2 FQNNGV. This CDR3 is 14 amino acids long. The V and J ends lost 2 bases and 6 bases respectively, with 13 bases between them. The CDR3 protein is CASSLLTDTHGYTF. The CDR3 nucleotides are TGTGCCAGCAGCTTATTGACAGATACTCATGGCTACACCTTC.